This TCR beta chain was obtained from a study of metastatic and nonmetastatic thyroid tumors. Study background: The comparison covered peripheral blood and tumor or nodule tissue in malignant and benign thyroid patients.

Not a single patient had been given any form of treatment at any point before undergoing thyroid surgery. At least ten counts were recorded for this clone. Its antigen remains unknown. Original analysis: A distant-metastasis classifier for papillary thyroid cancer was built using CDR3 differences across clinicopathological groups. TCRdb re-called the PCR reads through MiXCR. The V and J calls, along with clone size, are taken from TCRdb and not from the paper's own processing. In the table there are more than 15,000 clones, approximately 15% of which are singletons. The V segment lost 4 bases and the J segment 7 bases; nucleotides outside the gene matches: 8. Germline values: CDR1 KGHDR, CDR2 SFDVKD. The CDR3 has 15 amino acids. Study conclusions and caveats: In both blood and tumor samples, TCR beta diversity was reported significantly higher for malignant than benign nodules.

The V call is TRBV24-1, the J call TRBJ2-2, with 7 nucleotides matching TRBD1. The sample comprised blood. The TCR was taken from a male donor with papillary thyroid cancer or a benign thyroid nodule (not recorded which). Some clones in this sample may be carry-over from other donors' samples. The CDR3 here is CATSDMGQNFGELFF. CDR3 sequence (DNA): TGTGCCACCAGTGACATGGGACAGAACTTCGGGGAGCTGTTTTTT.